Listed below are T cell receptor beta chains from one sample, sequenced in a study of CD8+CD57+ T cells in acquired aplastic anemia. TCRdb recomputed calls from the reads with MiXCR, one row per CDR3 protein. Among more than 150,000 distinct CDR3 sequences listed, 48% were seen once. Sequenced: sorted CD4+, CD8+, or CD8+CD57+ T cells (not recorded which) from PBMCs. The receptors originated from a human donor with aplastic anemia. The CDR3 runs from the conserved cysteine through the conserved F or W. The D gene is left open where the match is weak. Clone size appears in some rows only: once, few, many, or a class for an expanded clone.

V gene	D gene	J gene	clone size	CDR3 DNA	CDR3 protein
TRBV6-1	TRBD1	TRBJ2-2	few	TGTGCCAGCAGTGAAAACACAGGGGGAAGCGGGGAGCTGTTTTTT	CASSENTGGSGELFF
TRBV4-1	NA	TRBJ2-2	few	TGCGCCAGCAGCCAAACACAGGTTACCGGGGAGCTGTTTTTT	CASSQTQVTGELFF
TRBV11-2	TRBD1	TRBJ2-1	NA	TGTGCCAGCAGCTTGGGACAGGGGTTGAATGAGCAGTTCTTC	CASSLGQGLNEQFF
TRBV7-9	NA	TRBJ1-2	many	TGTGCCAGCAGCTTAACCGTCTTCGGGTTAGCGAACTATGGCTACACCTTC	CASSLTVFGLANYGYTF
TRBV7-2	NA	TRBJ2-7	NA	TGTGCCAGCAGCTTAAATAGGTTCTACGAGCAGTACTTC	CASSLNRFYEQYF
TRBV5-6	TRBD1	TRBJ2-3	NA	TGTGCCAGCAGCTTCCGTCAGGGGGATGGCTCAGATACGCAGTATTTT	CASSFRQGDGSDTQYF
TRBV2	TRBD2	TRBJ2-2	once	TGTGCCAGCAGTTTATTCCTAGCGGGAGCCGGGGAGCTGTTTTTT	CASSLFLAGAGELFF
TRBV24-1	TRBD2	TRBJ2-5	NA	TGTGCCACCAGTGATTCGACGCGGGGGGGTGTGGAGACCCAGTACTTC	CATSDSTRGGVETQYF
TRBV10-3	NA	TRBJ1-3	NA	TGTGCCATCAGTGAACGGGCGGGCTCTGGAAACACCATATATTTT	CAISERAGSGNTIYF
TRBV4-1	NA	TRBJ1-1	NA	TGCGCCAGCAGCCAAGATCGGCCGGTGTCGTTAACTGAAGCTTTCTTT	CASSQDRPVSLTEAFF
TRBV29-1	NA	TRBJ1-1	NA	TGCAGCGTTGTTAGCTGGGATTCCCTCCTGAACACTGAAGCTTTCTTT	CSVVSWDSLLNTEAFF
TRBV29-1	NA	TRBJ1-1	many	TGCAGCGTTGATTGGGGTATGAACACTGAAGCTTTCTTT	CSVDWGMNTEAFF
TRBV15	TRBD1	TRBJ2-3	once	TGTGCCACCAGCAGGGAATACAGGGGATTCACAGATACGCAGTATTTT	CATSREYRGFTDTQYF
TRBV25-1	NA	TRBJ1-3	NA	TGTGCCAGCAGTGAAATGGGAAATGGAAACACCATATATTTT	CASSEMGNGNTIYF
TRBV12-3/TRBV12-4	TRBD2	TRBJ2-5	many	TGTGCCAGCAGTCCCGGGGGGGAGCGAGAGACCCAGTACTTC	CASSPGGERETQYF
TRBV20-1	NA	TRBJ1-5	NA	TGCAGTGCTGGGGGAGGAGATCAGCCCCAGCATTTT	CSAGGGDQPQHF
TRBV19	NA	TRBJ2-2	many	TGTGCCAGCCAGGCGAACACCGGGGAGCTGTTTTTT	CASQANTGELFF
TRBV10-3	TRBD2	TRBJ2-3	many	TGTGCCAGCAGTGAGACTAGCGGGAGTACCCGAGATACGCAGTATTTT	CASSETSGSTRDTQYF
TRBV24-1	NA	TRBJ2-2	NA	TGTGCCTCCGGGGGAAACACCGGGGAGCTGTTTTTT	CASGGNTGELFF
TRBV15	NA	TRBJ2-7	NA	TGTGCCACCAGCTTGTCGGGAGCCTACGAGCAGTACTTC	CATSLSGAYEQYF
TRBV9	NA	TRBJ2-2	NA	TGTGCCAGCAGCCCAGCCTTGAACACCGGGGAGCTGTTTTTT	CASSPALNTGELFF
TRBV5-6	NA	TRBJ1-3	NA	TGTGCCAGCAGCTCGGACTCGAGCTCTGGAAACACCATATATTTT	CASSSDSSSGNTIYF
TRBV24-1	NA	TRBJ1-1	NA	TGTGCCACCAGTGATTCTACGGGGACCACTGAAGCTTTCTTT	CATSDSTGTTEAFF
TRBV28	NA	TRBJ1-2	NA	TGTGCCAGCAGTTTATTGGGTCAAGGCTACACCTTC	CASSLLGQGYTF
TRBV2	NA	TRBJ2-4	NA	TGTGCCAGCGGTGTTGGCATTCAGTACTTC	CASGVGIQYF
TRBV19	NA	TRBJ2-1	NA	TGTGCCAGTAGAGGATACTCCTACAATGAGCAGTTCTTC	CASRGYSYNEQFF
TRBV19	NA	TRBJ1-2	many	TGTGCCAGTAGTATGGCGTATGGCTACACCTTC	CASSMAYGYTF
TRBV5-1	NA	TRBJ1-4	many	TGCGCCAGCAGCATGGCAGACAGTAATGAAAAACTGTTTTTT	CASSMADSNEKLFF
TRBV28	TRBD1	TRBJ2-5	many	TGTGCCAGCAGGACCCAGGGGGTTGAGACCCAGTACTTC	CASRTQGVETQYF
TRBV15	NA	TRBJ1-5	NA	TGTGCCACCAGCAGAGTAATGGGATCGAGGAATCAGCCCCAGCATTTT	CATSRVMGSRNQPQHF
TRBV10-3	NA	TRBJ1-3	many	TGTGCCATCAGTGAGGCGGGCCTCGCTCTTGGAAACACCATATATTTT	CAISEAGLALGNTIYF
TRBV7-6	TRBD1	TRBJ1-1	NA	TGTGCCAGCAGCAACAGGGGCGGGCGGGCTTTCTTT	CASSNRGGRAFF
TRBV25-1	NA	TRBJ2-7	NA	TGTGCCAGCAGTGAATGGACGATACCTTCCTACGAGCAGTACTTC	CASSEWTIPSYEQYF
TRBV2	TRBD1	TRBJ2-5	many	TGTGCCGTGGCGAGACAGGGGACCCAAGAGACCCAGTACTTC	CAVARQGTQETQYF
TRBV7-6	TRBD1	TRBJ2-7	NA	TGTGCCAGCAGCGCCCGGGACAGGACCTACGAGCAGTACTTC	CASSARDRTYEQYF
TRBV9	TRBD1	TRBJ1-6	NA	TGTGCCAGCAGCGTGGCGGACAGGGTGACACCCCTCCACTTT	CASSVADRVTPLHF
TRBV2	NA	TRBJ1-1	once	TGTGCCAGCAGTGGGCGGGTGGCTTTCTTT	CASSGRVAFF
TRBV5-4	TRBD2	TRBJ2-1	NA	TGTGCCAGCAGCTTACCCCCCAGCGGGGGGGCCCGAGAGCAGTTCTTC	CASSLPPSGGAREQFF
TRBV19	NA	TRBJ2-7	NA	TGTGCCAGTAGTCACAGGGGAGGGTCCTACGAGCAGTACTTC	CASSHRGGSYEQYF
TRBV2	NA	TRBJ1-6	NA	TGTGCCAGCATGCGGGGGAATTCACCCCTCCACTTT	CASMRGNSPLHF